These 30 T cell receptor beta chains came from one sample sequenced in a study of blood T cell repertoires in COVID-19. Some clones are missing from TCRdb's copy, which holds only in-frame ones; the method was immunoSEQ multiplex PCR. This table holds 95,000 to 150,000 clones, over 70% found once. The material sequenced was peripheral blood. The origin of the receptors is a woman in her seventies with acute or convalescent COVID-19.

The V call is TRBV28, the J call TRBJ1-5, with D perhaps TRBD1 (5 bases). The V gene lost 5 bases and the J gene lost 9 bases, with 14 bases spanning the gap. The CDR3 length is 13 residues. In germline, CDR1 is MDHEN, CDR2 SYDVKM. This CDR3 is CASSATVSLPQHF. For the CDR3, the DNA is TGTGCCAGCAGTGCGACAGTTTCGCTGCCCCAGCATTTT.

This clone was recorded once. J is TRBJ1-1 and V is TRBV3-1 (or the pseudogene TRBV3-2), with no clear D. CDR1 and CDR2 from the germline V gene are LGHDT and YNNKEL (reference sequence). The ends were cut back, 1 base at V and 3 bases at J, with 15 bases in the middle. CDR3 length: 16 amino acids. For the CDR3, the DNA is TGTGCCAGCAGCCAAGTTTCGATCCATTCAGACACTGAAGCTTTCTTT. It yields the protein CASSQVSIHSDTEAFF.

The rearrangement links TRBV19 to TRBJ1-2; TRBD1 matches at 11 bases. The germline gives CDR1 LNHDA, CDR2 SQIVND (reference sequence). With V trimmed by 6 bases and J by 4 bases, 4 bases remained unmatched. The length of the CDR3 is 14 residues. CDR3 region: CASSRDRGVYGYTF. For the CDR3, the DNA is TGTGCCAGTAGCCGGGACAGGGGGGTCTATGGCTACACCTTC. Drawing the rest from reference TRBV19 and TRBJ1-2, the complete variable domain is DGGITQSPKYLFRKEGQNVTLSCEQNLNHDAMYWYRQDPGQGLRLIYYSQIVNDFQKGDIAEGYSVSREKKESFPLTVTSAQKNPTAFYLCASSRDRGVYGYTFGSGTRLTVV.

The rearrangement links TRBV28 to TRBJ1-3; D might be TRBD1 (6 bases). Germline CDR1 reads MDHEN; CDR2 reads SYDVKM. This CDR3 contains 16 residues. The V end was cut by 2 bases, the J end by 0 bases, with 11 bases between. As DNA, the CDR3 is TGTGCCAGCAGTTTAGCCCAGGGGTACTCTGGAAACACCATATATTTT. Translation: CASSLAQGYSGNTIYF.

The V gene is TRBV5-1, the J gene TRBJ1-1; D unresolved. The V end was cut by 2 bases, the J end by 6 bases, with 8 bases between. The germline V gene encodes CDR1 SGHRS and CDR2 YFSETQ. The CDR3 has 12 amino acids. The CDR3 DNA reads TGCGCCAGCAGCTTTGGGCCCTCTGAAGCTTTCTTT. This sequence encodes CASSFGPSEAFF.

This chain links TRBV4-1 with TRBJ2-5, with TRBD2 matching over 12 bases. The germline gives CDR1 MGHRA, CDR2 YSYEKL. The CDR3 has 17 residues. V shed 0 bases, J shed 1 base, and the junction held 3 bases outside the gene matches. CDR3 loop: CASSQDLAGGPQETQYF. CDR3 DNA: TGCGCCAGCAGCCAAGATCTAGCGGGGGGGCCCCAAGAGACCCAGTACTTC.

The chain uses TRBV12-3 or TRBV12-4 and TRBJ1-5; no clear D. The CDR3 is made up of 13 amino acids. V shed 6 bases and J shed 8 bases, with 14 bases lying between them. The CDR3 coding sequence is TGTGCCAGCAGGTCCTCCGCCCCGGAGCCCCAGCATTTT. It translates to CASRSSAPEPQHF.

The chain employs TRBV28 and TRBJ1-1, with D possibly matching TRBD1 (5 bases). This CDR3 has 16 residues. V lost 3 bases and J lost 4, with 18 bases in between. Germline-derived CDR1 and CDR2 are MDHEN and SYDVKM. The CDR3 DNA reads as TGTGCCAGCAGTTTTGGCAGGGCTTCAGGTGCCACTGAAGCTTTCTTT. Encoded protein: CASSFGRASGATEAFF.

The chain links TRBV9 to TRBJ1-5; D gene unclear. The CDR3 has 14 amino acids. Per the germline V gene, CDR1 is SGDLS and CDR2 is YYNGEE. Trimming removed 4 bases from V and 2 bases from J, with 10 bases in between. Here the CDR3 reads CASSPGWGNQPQHF. The CDR3 DNA is TGTGCCAGCAGCCCCGGGTGGGGCAATCAGCCCCAGCATTTT.

The chain uses TRBV7-2 and TRBJ2-7, with 8 bases that match TRBD1. V gave up 2 bases and J gave up 5 bases; unmatched junction bases: 5. Germline V gene data show CDR1 as SGHTA and CDR2 as FQGNSA. The length of the CDR3 is 14 residues. The CDR3 DNA sequence: TGTGCCAGCAGCTTACAGGACAGGGTTAACGAGCAGTACTTC. Translated, it gives CASSLQDRVNEQYF.

This clone has a single count. The V call is TRBV5-4, the J call TRBJ2-3; 11 nucleotides agree with TRBD2. Germline V CDR1 and CDR2: SGHNT, YYREEE (reference sequence). The CDR3 spans 14 residues. The V gene end was trimmed by 7 bases and the J gene end by 1 base; junction bases not matched to a gene: 2. CDR3 residues: CASRLAGRTDTQYF. DNA of the CDR3: TGTGCCAGCCGACTAGCGGGGCGCACAGATACGCAGTATTTT. Filled out from reference TRBV5-4 and TRBJ2-3, the complete variable domain reads ETGVTQSPTHLIKTRGQQVTLRCSSQSGHNTVSWYQQALGQGPQFIFQYYREEENGRGNFPPRFSGLQFPNYSSELNVNALELDDSALYLCASRLAGRTDTQYFGPGTRLTVL.

The CDR3 DNA reads TGTGCCAGCAGGGGCCCACAGGGAGTCTATGGCTACACCTTC. This codes for CASRGPQGVYGYTF. The genes are TRBV6-5 and TRBJ1-2, with D possibly matching TRBD1 (6 bases). The CDR3 covers 14 residues. With 6 bases removed from V and 4 bases from J, the gap between germline ends came to 15 bases. Germline loops: CDR1 MNHEY, CDR2 SVGAGI.

The rearrangement uses TRBV19 and TRBJ2-5; D is unclear. Germline-derived CDR1 and CDR2 are LNHDA and SQIVND (reference sequence). This CDR3 spans 12 amino acids. Trimming shortened V by 9 bases and J by 5 bases, and 13 bases separated the two germline ends. The CDR3 reads CARGRIWETQYF. The CDR3 DNA reads as TGTGCCAGGGGCAGGATCTGGGAGACCCAGTACTTC. The full variable domain, with the rest looked up from reference TRBV19 and TRBJ2-5, is DGGITQSPKYLFRKEGQNVTLSCEQNLNHDAMYWYRQDPGQGLRLIYYSQIVNDFQKGDIAEGYSVSREKKESFPLTVTSAQKNPTAFYLCARGRIWETQYFGPGTRLLVL.

CDR3 sequence (DNA): TGTGCCAGCTCACCAGCTAGGTTGGGGAACACTGAAGCTTTCTTT. Translated: CASSPARLGNTEAFF. The chain couples TRBV18 to TRBJ1-1; no definite D call. The V gene's germline CDR1 is KGHSH and CDR2 LQKENI. With 2 bases removed from V and 1 base from J, the gap between germline ends came to 11 bases. The CDR3 consists of 15 residues. Complete variable domain (other parts from reference TRBV18 and TRBJ1-1): NAGVMQNPRHLVRRRGQEARLRCSPMKGHSHVYWYRQLPEEGLKFMVYLQKENIIDESGMPKERFSAEFPKEGPSILRIQQVVRGDSAAYFCASSPARLGNTEAFFGQGTRLTVV.

The chain couples TRBV9 to TRBJ1-1; D call uncertain. This CDR3 contains 14 residues. The V end was cut by 0 bases, the J end by 0 bases, with 6 bases between. Germline V lookup: CDR1 SGDLS, CDR2 YYNGEE. As DNA, the CDR3 is TGTGCCAGCAGCGTAGCTCCAGTGAACACTGAAGCTTTCTTT. Translating gives CASSVAPVNTEAFF.

The rearrangement uses TRBV6-5 and TRBJ1-1; tentative D call: TRBD1 (6 bases). The germline V gene has CDR1 MNHEY and CDR2 SVGAGI. The CDR3 sequence is 15 residues long. Trimming shortened V by 2 bases and J by 8 bases, and 18 bases separated the two germline ends. The CDR3 protein is CASSYTSQGPQEAFF. CDR3 sequence (DNA): TGTGCCAGCAGTTACACAAGTCAGGGGCCCCAAGAAGCTTTCTTT.

V and J are TRBV7-2 and TRBJ1-5; 7 bases fit TRBD1. The junction had 7 bases not matched to a gene; V was cut back by 2 bases and J by 0 bases. Germline V CDR1 and CDR2: SGHTA, FQGNSA. This CDR3 contains 17 residues. This CDR3 is CASSLRGQPYSNQPQHF. The CDR3 nucleotides read TGTGCCAGCAGCTTAAGGGGACAGCCTTATAGCAATCAGCCCCAGCATTTT.

This chain connects TRBV30 to TRBJ1-2; D is unresolved. CDR3 length: 11 residues. Germline V gene data show CDR1 as GTSNPN and CDR2 as SVGIG (reference sequence). The V end was cut by 8 bases, the J end by 6 bases, with 13 bases between. The CDR3 bases are TGTGCCCGAGTAAAGGGAGATGGCTACACCTTC. It is translated as CARVKGDGYTF.

This rearrangement joins TRBV7-9 to TRBJ2-1, with no clear D. CDR3 length: 12 residues. V was cut by 5 bases and J by 3 bases, with 5 bases left in between. Germline CDR1 reads SEHNR; CDR2 reads FQNEAQ (reference sequence). CDR3 DNA: TGTGCCAGCAGCCCGTACTACAATGAGCAGTTCTTC. Encoded protein: CASSPYYNEQFF.

In this sample, this clone turned up once. V and J are TRBV12-5 and TRBJ1-6, with TRBD1 matching 10 bases. The CDR3 length is 15 residues. Germline V gene lookup returns CDR1 LGHNT and CDR2 FRNRAP. The J segment lost 5 bases and the V segment lost 6 bases, leaving 4 bases of the junction unmatched. The CDR3 sequence is CASGADRGNNSPLHF. CDR3 nucleotide sequence: TGTGCTAGTGGGGCGGACAGGGGGAATAATTCACCCCTCCACTTT.

CDR3 sequence: CASRAASTDTQYF. CDR3 nucleotide sequence: TGTGCCAGCAGGGCGGCCAGCACAGATACGCAGTATTTT. This rearrangement joins TRBV27 to TRBJ2-3; D not resolved. The CDR3 runs to 13 residues. V lost 6 bases, J lost 0 bases, and 7 bases lay in between. Looked up from germline, CDR1 is MNHEY and CDR2 is SMNVEV (reference sequence).

The gene calls are TRBV21-1 and TRBJ1-2. TRBV21-1 is listed as a pseudogene. The CDR3 totals 19 residues. The CDR3: CASSNRNRTRNSRNYGYTF. The CDR3, as DNA: TGTGCCAGCAGCAATAGGAACAGGACTAGGAATAGCCGCAACTATGGCTACACCTTC.

This clone has just one count. V usage is TRBV7-2 and J usage is TRBJ2-3; 10 bases are shared with TRBD1. The CDR3 length is 15 residues. Germline-derived CDR1 and CDR2 are SGHTA and FQGNSA. Trimming took 4 bases from V and 6 from J; bases not matched to a gene: 7. The chain's CDR3 is CASSYTDRGGDTQYF. CDR3 in DNA: TGTGCCAGCAGCTACACGGACAGGGGGGGGGATACGCAGTATTTT.

The genes are TRBV9 and TRBJ2-7; 9 positions agree with TRBD2. V shed 0 bases and J 3 bases; nucleotides not matched to a gene: 10. From germline, CDR1 is SGDLS and CDR2 YYNGEE. This CDR3 has 17 residues. DNA for the CDR3: TGTGCCAGCAGCGTAGAGGGTGCGGGGGGGAATCTCTACGAGCAGTACTTC. This encodes CASSVEGAGGNLYEQYF. Full variable domain (outside the CDR3, taken from reference TRBV9 and TRBJ2-7): DSGVTQTPKHLITATGQRVTLRCSPRSGDLSVYWYQQSLDQGLQFLIQYYNGEERAKGNILERFSAQQFPDLHSELNLSSLELGDSALYFCASSVEGAGGNLYEQYFGPGTRLTVT.

The V gene is TRBV19, the J gene TRBJ2-7, with a weak D call TRBD1 (6 bases). This CDR3 comprises 15 residues. CDR1 LNHDA and CDR2 SQIVND come from the germline V gene (reference sequence). V gave up 3 bases and J gave up 3 bases, with 15 bases separating them. CDR3 coding DNA: TGTGCCAGTAGTATTGGGGCCGGACAGCACTACGAGCAGTACTTC. Its translation: CASSIGAGQHYEQYF. The full variable domain, its missing parts supplied by reference TRBV19 and TRBJ2-7, is DGGITQSPKYLFRKEGQNVTLSCEQNLNHDAMYWYRQDPGQGLRLIYYSQIVNDFQKGDIAEGYSVSREKKESFPLTVTSAQKNPTAFYLCASSIGAGQHYEQYFGPGTRLTVT.

This clone has just one count. This sequence joins TRBV11-2 and TRBJ1-1; D may be TRBD1 (6 bases). The V end was cut by 5 bases, the J end by 7 bases, with 17 bases between. CDR3 size: 14 residues. Germline assignment: CDR1 SGHAT and CDR2 FQNNGV. The DNA of the CDR3 is TGTGCCAGCAGCCTACAGCGAGGGGGGGGTGAAGCTTTCTTT. Protein product: CASSLQRGGGEAFF.

The chain employs TRBV2 and TRBJ1-6; D unclear. The germline gives CDR1 SNHLY, CDR2 FYNNEI. The CDR3 spans 15 residues. With 7 bases removed from V and 0 bases from J, the gap between germline ends came to 10 bases. The CDR3 DNA reads TGTGCCAGCAACCTCGAGAGCTCCTATAATTCACCCCTCCACTTT. It is translated as CASNLESSYNSPLHF.

The chain employs TRBV6-1 and TRBJ2-3; TRBD2 agrees at 9 bases. The CDR3 is made up of 16 amino acids. Unmatched junction bases numbered 8, after V lost 3 bases and J lost 4 bases. CDR1 MNHNS and CDR2 SASEGT come from the germline V gene. CDR3 in amino acids: CASSDGVRGGADTQYF. CDR3 coding DNA: TGTGCCAGCAGTGATGGGGTTCGCGGGGGGGCAGATACGCAGTATTTT.

This chain links TRBV4-2 with TRBJ1-5; 10 bases align to TRBD1. The length of the CDR3 is 18 residues. Germline assignment: CDR1 LGHNA and CDR2 YNFKEQ. Trimming cost V 1 base and J 5 bases; bases outside gene matches: 11. The CDR3 sequence: CASSQATLGQGTYQPQHF. In DNA form, the CDR3 reads TGTGCCAGCAGCCAAGCTACACTGGGACAGGGGACGTATCAGCCCCAGCATTTT.

This clone has only one observation. The chain recombines TRBV7-3 with TRBJ2-1; no reliable D call. Trimming removed 1 base from V and 4 bases from J, with 11 bases in between. CDR1 and CDR2 from the germline V gene are SGHTA and FQGTGA. The CDR3 sequence is 15 residues long. The CDR3 bases are TGTGCCAGCAGCTTAAAAGTTACAGCTTACAATGAGCAGTTCTTC. This translates into CASSLKVTAYNEQFF. The entire variable domain, with the rest obtained from reference TRBV7-3 and TRBJ2-1, is as follows: GAGVSQTPSNKVTEKGKYVELRCDPISGHTALYWYRQSLGQGPEFLIYFQGTGAADDSGLPNDRFFAVRPEGSVSTLKIQRTERGDSAVYLCASSLKVTAYNEQFFGPGTRLTVL.